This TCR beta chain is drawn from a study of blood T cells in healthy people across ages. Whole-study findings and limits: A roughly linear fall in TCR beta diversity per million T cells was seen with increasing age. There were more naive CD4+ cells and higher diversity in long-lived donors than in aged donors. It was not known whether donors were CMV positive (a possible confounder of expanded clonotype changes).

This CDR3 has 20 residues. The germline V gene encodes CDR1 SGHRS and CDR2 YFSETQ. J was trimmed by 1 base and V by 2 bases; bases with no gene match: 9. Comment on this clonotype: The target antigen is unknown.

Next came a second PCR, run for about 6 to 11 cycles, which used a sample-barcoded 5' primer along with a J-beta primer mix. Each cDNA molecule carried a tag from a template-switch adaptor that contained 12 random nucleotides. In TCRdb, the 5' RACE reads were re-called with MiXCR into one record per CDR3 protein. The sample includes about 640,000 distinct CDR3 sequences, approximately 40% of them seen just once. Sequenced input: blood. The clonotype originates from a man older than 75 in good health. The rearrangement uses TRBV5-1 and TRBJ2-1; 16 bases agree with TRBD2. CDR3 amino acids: CASSLGTSGGVRRSYNEQFF. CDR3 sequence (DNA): TGCGCCAGCAGCTTAGGGACTAGCGGGGGGGTCCGTCGATCCTACAATGAGCAGTTCTTC.